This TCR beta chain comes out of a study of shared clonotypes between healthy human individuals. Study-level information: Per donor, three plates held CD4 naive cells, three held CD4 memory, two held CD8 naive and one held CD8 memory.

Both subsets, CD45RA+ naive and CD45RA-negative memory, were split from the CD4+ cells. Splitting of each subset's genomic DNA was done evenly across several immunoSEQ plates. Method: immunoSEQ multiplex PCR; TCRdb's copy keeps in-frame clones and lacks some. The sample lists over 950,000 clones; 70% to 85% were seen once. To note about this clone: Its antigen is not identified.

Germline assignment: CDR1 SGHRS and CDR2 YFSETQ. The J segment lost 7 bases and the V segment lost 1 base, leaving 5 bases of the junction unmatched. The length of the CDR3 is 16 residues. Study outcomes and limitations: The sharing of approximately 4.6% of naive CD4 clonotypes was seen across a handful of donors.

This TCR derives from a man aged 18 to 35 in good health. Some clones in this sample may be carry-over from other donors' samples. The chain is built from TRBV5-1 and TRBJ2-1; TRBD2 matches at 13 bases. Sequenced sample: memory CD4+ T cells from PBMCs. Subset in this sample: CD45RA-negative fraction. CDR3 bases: TGCGCCAGCAGCTTGTCACTAGCGGGAGGGGGAAATGAGCAGTTCTTC. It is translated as CASSLSLAGGGNEQFF.